The 28 T cell receptor beta chains presented below share a single source sample, sequenced in a study of T cell changes during pregnancy in multiple sclerosis. Repertoires were generated with immunoSEQ multiplex PCR, while TCRdb's copy carries only in-frame clones and drops some. The sample records 66,000 or so clones, over 80% being singletons. The material was peripheral blood, obtained in the first trimester of pregnancy. The receptors shown here come from a female donor in good health, enrolled as a control in a pregnancy study.

The chain couples TRBV13 to TRBJ2-5, with D unresolved. V dropped 2 bases and J dropped 5 bases, with 18 bases sitting between them. In germline, CDR1 is PRHDT, CDR2 FYEKMQ (reference sequence). The CDR3 runs 16 residues. This CDR3 is CASSLPIRHVRETQYF. In DNA form, the CDR3 reads TGTGCCAGCAGCTTACCAATCCGTCACGTTCGGGAGACCCAGTACTTC.

The rearrangement joins TRBV6-1 to TRBJ1-2; possibly TRBD1 for D (5 bases). V shed 2 bases and J shed 3 bases, with 16 bases lying between them. Germline V lookup: CDR1 MNHNS, CDR2 SASEGT. The CDR3 sequence is 16 residues long. CDR3 sequence reads: CASSELGGDGDYGYTF. DNA of the CDR3: TGTGCCAGCAGTGAACTTGGAGGGGACGGGGACTATGGCTACACCTTC.

The rearrangement uses TRBV27 and TRBJ2-2; possible D gene TRBD2, 5 bases. Trimming shortened V by 7 bases and J by 3 bases, and 9 bases separated the two germline ends. The CDR3 extends over 13 amino acids. Germline CDR1 reads MNHEY; CDR2 reads SMNVEV (reference sequence). The CDR3 bases are TGTGCCAGCACCCCGGGGTACACCGGGGAGCTGTTTTTT. It specifies CASTPGYTGELFF.

The CDR3 loop reads CASSSRDYEQYF. The CDR3, as DNA: TGCGCCAGCAGTTCCAGGGACTACGAGCAGTACTTC. The rearrangement links TRBV5-1 to TRBJ2-5; D might be TRBD1 (5 bases). The DNA end is more similar to TRBJ2-7, so the J call may be wrong. CDR3 size: 12 residues. Germline V gene sequence: CDR1 SGHRS, CDR2 YFSETQ.

The chain combines TRBV7-6 with TRBJ1-2; D perhaps matches TRBD1 (5 bases). Germline CDR1 and CDR2: SGHVS and FNYEAQ. Trimming shortened V by 5 bases and J by 4 bases, and 17 bases separated the two germline ends. The CDR3 extends over 15 amino acids. The CDR3 DNA reads as TGTGCCAGCAGCCCCCGAACCCAGGGCGGCTATGGCTACACCTTC. Translated: CASSPRTQGGYGYTF.

The rearrangement links TRBV2 to TRBJ2-7, with 8 bases that match TRBD1. Germline CDR1 reads SNHLY; CDR2 reads FYNNEI. The CDR3 has 14 amino acids. The ends lost 2 bases at V and 4 bases at J; junction bases unmatched: 4. The DNA of the CDR3 is TGTGCCAGCAGTGAACTAGGACAGGGTTACGAGCAGTACTTC. Protein: CASSELGQGYEQYF. Complete variable domain (other parts from reference TRBV2 and TRBJ2-7): EPEVTQTPSHQVTQMGQEVILRCVPISNHLYFYWYRQILGQKVEFLVSFYNNEISEKSEIFDDQFSVERPDGSNFTLKIRSTKLEDSAMYFCASSELGQGYEQYFGPGTRLTVT.

The rearrangement uses TRBV19 and TRBJ1-6; TRBD1 aligns across 9 bases. Germline V gene sequence: CDR1 LNHDA, CDR2 SQIVND (reference sequence). This CDR3 is 16 amino acids long. V dropped 6 bases and J dropped 7; count of bases not matched to a gene: 10. As DNA, the CDR3 is TGTGCCAGTAGCGAAATAGGGGGACAGGGAAATTCACCCCTCCACTTT. Its protein is CASSEIGGQGNSPLHF.

This chain joins TRBV4-3 and TRBJ1-2; TRBD1 matches 8 bases. There are 19 residues in the CDR3. Germline V gives CDR1 LGHNA, CDR2 YSLEER. Germline trimming cut 0 bases from V and 6 bases from J; bases unmatched to any gene: 18. CDR3 region: CASSQDLFWDRQGANGYTF. The CDR3 DNA reads as TGCGCCAGCAGCCAAGATCTTTTTTGGGATCGGCAGGGGGCGAATGGCTACACCTTC.

This sequence joins TRBV30 and TRBJ2-7, with no clear D. Between the trimmed V and J ends, which lost 0 bases and 3 bases, there was a span of 6 bases. CDR1 and CDR2 (germline): GTSNPN, SVGIG (reference sequence). The CDR3 contains 12 residues. The CDR3 spells CAWSVPSYEQYF. The CDR3 bases are TGTGCCTGGAGTGTACCTAGCTACGAGCAGTACTTC.

The rearrangement joins TRBV19 to TRBJ2-3; TRBD2 agrees at 13 bases. The germline CDR1 and CDR2 sequences are LNHDA and SQIVND (reference sequence). The CDR3 is 16 amino acids. V shed 9 bases and J 3 bases; nucleotides not matched to a gene: 9. The CDR3: CASRRGTSGDTDTQYF. The CDR3 coding sequence is TGTGCCAGCCGCCGGGGGACTAGCGGGGATACAGATACGCAGTATTTT.

The V and J genes are TRBV5-6 and TRBJ2-3; 8 bases map to TRBD1. Trimming removed 4 bases from V and 4 bases from J; junction bases left unmatched: 11. Germline values: CDR1 SGHDT, CDR2 YYEEEE. CDR3 length: 16 residues. The CDR3 DNA reads TGTGCCAGCAGCAAACCCTACAGGGGGGATCCAGATACGCAGTATTTT. Translated: CASSKPYRGDPDTQYF.

V is TRBV7-6 and J is TRBJ1-1; no definite D call. Per the germline V gene, CDR1 is SGHVS and CDR2 is FNYEAQ. Trimming took 1 base from V and 4 from J, leaving 7 bases between them. The CDR3 totals 13 residues. The CDR3, as DNA: TGTGCCAGCAGCTTAGGGCAGGTCACTGAAGCTTTCTTT. Translating gives CASSLGQVTEAFF.

This sequence joins TRBV4-1 and TRBJ1-2; 8 bases line up with TRBD1. Germline trimming cut 4 bases from V and 2 bases from J; bases unmatched to any gene: 9. The germline gives CDR1 MGHRA, CDR2 YSYEKL. The CDR3 has 16 residues. CDR3 nucleotide sequence: TGCGCCAGCAGCCCAACCCCCGGACAGGGCAACTATGGCTACACCTTC. Encoded protein: CASSPTPGQGNYGYTF.

This chain connects TRBV7-8 to TRBJ2-7; tentatively, D is TRBD2 (5 bases). Germline CDR1 SGHVS, CDR2 FQNEAQ. The CDR3 runs 16 residues. The germline V and J ends were trimmed by 1 base and 0 bases, with 13 bases remaining between them. The CDR3 DNA is TGTGCCAGCAGCTTAGTCACGGGATGGGGCTCCTACGAGCAGTACTTC. It is translated as CASSLVTGWGSYEQYF.

This rearrangement joins TRBV28 to TRBJ1-4; TRBD1 is a possible D gene (6 bases). Germline CDR1 MDHEN, CDR2 SYDVKM. Trimming took off 5 bases at V and 4 bases at J, with 14 bases between the two ends. This CDR3 contains 15 residues. CDR3 nucleotide sequence: TGTGCCAGCAGTGTAACAGGGTCTGGTAATGAAAAACTGTTTTTT. Its translation: CASSVTGSGNEKLFF.

This chain uses TRBV5-1 with TRBJ2-7, with 8 bases lining up with TRBD1. V lost 0 bases to trimming and J lost 2 bases; unmatched junction nucleotides: 7. Germline assignment: CDR1 SGHRS and CDR2 YFSETQ. CDR3 length: 16 amino acids. The CDR3 loop reads CASSLVGTGRTYEQYF. Here the CDR3 DNA reads TGCGCCAGCAGCTTGGTGGGGACAGGTAGGACCTACGAGCAGTACTTC.

V usage is TRBV27 and J usage is TRBJ2-7, with TRBD1 as a possible D gene (5 bases). Trimming left V 1 base short and J 2 bases short, with 9 bases between. The CDR3 covers 14 residues. The germline gives CDR1 MNHEY, CDR2 SMNVEV (reference sequence). Here the CDR3 reads CASSLYQGTYEQYF. The DNA of the CDR3 is TGTGCCAGCAGTTTATATCAGGGAACCTACGAGCAGTACTTC.

The rearrangement links TRBV10-1 to TRBJ2-3; 7 bases line up with TRBD2. Germline CDR1 is WNHNN and CDR2 is SYGVQD (reference sequence). The CDR3 is 15 residues long. V was clipped by 6 bases and J by 2 bases; unmatched bases: 8. CDR3 loop: CASRIPGLTTDTQYF. CDR3 bases: TGCGCCAGCAGAATTCCGGGACTAACCACAGATACGCAGTATTTT.

V is TRBV9 and J is TRBJ2-7; 9 bases agree with TRBD1. The CDR3 covers 14 residues. The germline V gene has CDR1 SGDLS and CDR2 YYNGEE. J lost 6 bases, V lost 1 base, and 5 bases had no gene match. The CDR3 bases are TGTGCCAGCAGCGTATTCGGGACAGGGACCGAGCAGTACTTC. It yields the protein CASSVFGTGTEQYF.

This rearrangement joins TRBV9 to TRBJ1-2, with a weak D call TRBD1 (6 bases). The CDR3 spans 16 residues. Germline CDR1 SGDLS, CDR2 YYNGEE. V lost 3 bases and J lost 5, with 20 bases in between. CDR3 coding DNA: TGTGCCAGCAGCGCCACACAGGGTCTCAGTAGGTATGGCTACACCTTC. Its protein product is CASSATQGLSRYGYTF.

CDR3 DNA sequence: TGTGCCAGCAGTTACTCCCATTCCGAGGAGACCCAGTACTTC. Translated: CASSYSHSEETQYF. The genes are TRBV6-5 and TRBJ2-5; no firm D call. This CDR3 is 14 amino acids long. The ends were cut back, 0 bases at V and 5 bases at J, with 10 bases in the middle. Looked up from germline, CDR1 is MNHEY and CDR2 is SVGAGI.

Here the CDR3 reads CASSLKAGEGPSSNTGELFF. DNA of the CDR3: TGTGCCAGCAGCTTAAAAGCCGGGGAGGGGCCCTCCTCGAACACCGGGGAGCTGTTTTTT. The chain carries TRBV7-3 and TRBJ2-2, with TRBD2 identical over 7 bases. This CDR3 comprises 20 residues. Trimming cost V 1 base and J 0 bases; bases outside gene matches: 14. The germline gives CDR1 SGHTA, CDR2 FQGTGA.

This sequence joins TRBV18 and TRBJ1-1; tentative D call: TRBD1 (5 bases). Trimming shortened V by 4 bases and J by 7 bases, and 10 bases separated the two germline ends. Germline V lookup: CDR1 KGHSH, CDR2 LQKENI. CDR3 length: 12 residues. CDR3 nucleotides: TGTGCCAGCTCACTAGGGGATGGTGAAGCTTTCTTT. Translating it yields CASSLGDGEAFF.

This rearrangement joins TRBV13 to TRBJ1-6; the match to TRBD1 covers 8 bases. The V segment lost 2 bases and the J segment 9 bases; nucleotides outside the gene matches: 3. Germline lookup yields CDR1 PRHDT and CDR2 FYEKMQ (reference sequence). The length of the CDR3 is 14 residues. CDR3 protein: CASSLHDRGSPLHF. As DNA, the CDR3 is TGTGCCAGCAGCTTACACGACAGGGGTTCACCCCTCCACTTT.

The rearrangement uses TRBV18 and TRBJ1-2; 9 bases match TRBD1. The J segment lost 3 bases and the V segment lost 2 bases, leaving 4 bases of the junction unmatched. Germline V gene data show CDR1 as KGHSH and CDR2 as LQKENI. This CDR3 comprises 15 residues. In nucleotides, the CDR3 is TGTGCCAGCTCACCATCGGACAGGGGACACTATGGCTACACCTTC. Its translation: CASSPSDRGHYGYTF.

Details on this clone: One end of the junction fails to match germline, which may point to a read error. The chain is built from TRBV7-7 and TRBJ1-5, with no clear D. The CDR3 totals 20 residues. Germline V CDR1 and CDR2: SSHAT, FNYEAQ (reference sequence). The CDR3 spells CASSFHRRRINYNSNQPQHF. The CDR3 coding sequence is TGTGCTAGCAGCTTTCACCGGAGACGGATCAACTATAATAGCAATCAGCCCCAGCATTTT.

The gene calls are TRBV9 and TRBJ1-1, with D unclear. This CDR3 contains 16 residues. Trimming removed 0 bases from V and 0 bases from J, with 12 bases in between. The germline CDR1 and CDR2 sequences are SGDLS and YYNGEE. The CDR3 is CASSVAPDTLNTEAFF. The CDR3 bases are TGTGCCAGCAGCGTAGCCCCCGACACCCTGAACACTGAAGCTTTCTTT.

This sequence joins TRBV9 and TRBJ2-2; D perhaps matches TRBD1 (7 bases). The CDR3 has 14 amino acids. Germline CDR1 SGDLS, CDR2 YYNGEE. Trimming took off 4 bases at V and 7 bases at J, with 14 bases between the two ends. In nucleotides, the CDR3 is TGTGCCAGCAGCCCGAGACAGGGAGGCGGGGAGCTGTTTTTT. This gives the protein CASSPRQGGGELFF.